These 16 T cell receptor beta chains were all obtained from the same sample, sequenced in a study of post-analysis software for immune sequencing data. Study observations and caveats: Five or six TRBV segments, including TRBV5-6, TRBV5-1 and TRBV20-1, were more frequent in patients than controls.

Unique molecular identifiers had been added to the TCR beta cDNA libraries. TCRdb called the PCR reads again in MiXCR, with one record for every CDR3 protein. Among some 700,000 distinct CDR3 sequences listed, over 45% were seen once. Their specific antigens are unknown. The source material was blood. The receptors here all came from a girl aged 2-10 years with multiple sclerosis.

This chain joins TRBV11-2 and TRBJ2-1, with no clear D. In germline, CDR1 is SGHAT, CDR2 FQNNGV. The CDR3 spans 14 residues. V was trimmed by 1 base and J by 5 bases, leaving 9 bases between them. CDR3 DNA: TGTGCCAGCAGCTTAGTAGGTATCCACAATGAGCAGTTCTTC. This translates into CASSLVGIHNEQFF.

The chain employs TRBV7-6 and TRBJ1-1; TRBD1 matches 7 bases. The germline V gene has CDR1 SGHVS and CDR2 FNYEAQ. CDR3 length: 13 amino acids. J gave up 4 bases and V 5 bases, and 4 bases lay outside the gene matches. DNA for the CDR3: TGTGCCAGCAGCCTAAGGACAGGCACTGAAGCTTTCTTT. Its protein is CASSLRTGTEAFF.

This rearrangement joins TRBV20-1 to TRBJ2-6, with D tentatively TRBD1 (5 bases). The germline CDR1 and CDR2 sequences are DFQATT and SNEGSKA (reference sequence). Trimming left V 5 bases short and J 0 bases short, with 8 bases between. This CDR3 is built from 14 residues. The DNA for the CDR3 is TGCAGTGCTGGTGACAGCTCTGGGGCCAACGTCCTGACTTTC. Encoded protein: CSAGDSSGANVLTF.

V usage is TRBV2 and J usage is TRBJ2-1, with 8 bases that match TRBD1. The V gene end was trimmed by 10 bases and the J gene end by 3 bases; junction bases not matched to a gene: 11. This CDR3 has 15 amino acids. Germline loops: CDR1 SNHLY, CDR2 FYNNEI. As DNA, the CDR3 is TGTGCCATCCTCCCGGACAGGGCGGGCTACAATGAGCAGTTCTTC. Translated, it gives CAILPDRAGYNEQFF.

The chain carries TRBV6-5 and TRBJ2-1, with D tentatively TRBD2 (6 bases). Germline CDR1 reads MNHEY; CDR2 reads SVGAGI. The CDR3 spans 15 residues. The V end was cut by 2 bases, the J end by 6 bases, with 14 bases between. The CDR3 DNA follows: TGTGCCAGCAGTTACACCGGGAGTTCGGGCAATGAGCAGTTCTTC. Protein: CASSYTGSSGNEQFF.

This rearrangement joins TRBV7-2 to TRBJ2-3, with TRBD2 matching 15 bases. Per the germline V gene, CDR1 is SGHTA and CDR2 is FQGNSA. The CDR3 totals 17 residues. J gave up 6 bases and V 5 bases, and 9 bases lay outside the gene matches. The CDR3 region is CASSPRTSGGDRDTQYF. CDR3 sequence (DNA): TGTGCCAGCAGCCCGAGGACTAGCGGGGGGGATAGGGATACGCAGTATTTT.

V gene TRBV20-1 combines with J gene TRBJ2-3, with unresolved D. The CDR3 extends over 13 amino acids. Trimming removed 0 bases at V and 3 bases at J, with 7 bases between. Germline CDR1 and CDR2: DFQATT and SNEGSKA (reference sequence). The CDR3 loop is CSAREARTDTQYF. The DNA for the CDR3 is TGCAGTGCTAGAGAGGCTAGAACAGATACGCAGTATTTT.

This clonotype occurred once. This chain links TRBV6-2 or TRBV6-3 with TRBJ2-4, with D unresolved. Germline CDR1 MNHEY, CDR2 SVGEGT. V lost 2 bases and J lost 1, with 12 bases in between. The CDR3 covers 16 residues. This CDR3 is CASSYPKTGAKNIQYF. The DNA of the CDR3 is TGTGCCAGCAGTTACCCTAAGACTGGGGCCAAAAACATTCAGTACTTC.

This clonotype appeared a few times. The V and J genes are TRBV20-1 and TRBJ2-3; 10 positions match TRBD2. Germline trimming cut 4 bases from V and 5 bases from J; bases unmatched to any gene: 9. The CDR3 covers 15 residues. Germline V lookup: CDR1 DFQATT, CDR2 SNEGSKA (reference sequence). This chain's CDR3 is CSAIQGTSAVDTQYF. DNA for the CDR3: TGCAGTGCTATCCAGGGGACTAGCGCCGTAGATACGCAGTATTTT.

The chain joins TRBV9 to TRBJ2-7; D might be TRBD2 (7 bases). The CDR3 runs 12 residues. V lost 6 bases and J 6 bases, leaving 13 bases between the germline ends. From germline, CDR1 is SGDLS and CDR2 YYNGEE. Here the CDR3 DNA reads TGTGCCAGCAACAGGGAGGGAGGCGAGCAGTACTTC. It specifies CASNREGGEQYF.

This chain uses TRBV12-3 or TRBV12-4 with TRBJ1-1; 8 bases map to TRBD1. Trimming removed 6 bases from V and 3 bases from J; junction bases left unmatched: 9. The CDR3 consists of 15 residues. The CDR3, as DNA: TGTGCCAGCAGGGAAGGCAGGGGGCACTACACTGAAGCTTTCTTT. The encoded protein is CASREGRGHYTEAFF.

The chain is built from TRBV3-1 and TRBJ2-3; the D call may be TRBD1 or TRBD2 (5 bases each). Between the trimmed V and J ends, which lost 0 bases and 0 bases, there was a span of 7 bases. The CDR3 is 15 residues long. The germline CDR1 and CDR2 sequences are LGHDT and YNNKEL (reference sequence). The CDR3 DNA follows: TGTGCCAGCAGCCAAGACTGGGGGAGCACAGATACGCAGTATTTT. It encodes CASSQDWGSTDTQYF.

The rearrangement joins TRBV4-3 to TRBJ1-6; 7 bases align to TRBD1. V shed 0 bases and J 1 base; nucleotides not matched to a gene: 3. Per germline, CDR1 LGHNA and CDR2 YSLEER. The CDR3 consists of 17 residues. The CDR3 DNA sequence: TGCGCCAGCAGCCAAGACCAACAGGGGTCCTATAATTCACCCCTCCACTTT. Translating it yields CASSQDQQGSYNSPLHF.

V usage is TRBV28 and J usage is TRBJ2-7, with TRBD1 matching over 7 bases. The V gene's germline CDR1 is MDHEN and CDR2 SYDVKM. V was pared by 6 bases and J by 3 bases, with 8 bases of the junction left unmatched. The CDR3 spans 14 residues. The CDR3 DNA reads TGTGCCAGCAGCTCGGGACAGAGAAACTACGAGCAGTACTTC. Translation: CASSSGQRNYEQYF.

The chain has TRBV6-6 and TRBJ1-5; 8 bases fit TRBD1. The germline CDR1 and CDR2 sequences are MNHNY and SVGAGI (reference sequence). This CDR3 has 16 amino acids. The ends lost 2 bases at V and 6 bases at J; junction bases unmatched: 9. Written as DNA, the CDR3 is TGTGCCAGCAGTTACGTGGGGCAGGGGGCTAGTCAGCCCCAGCATTTT. Translating gives CASSYVGQGASQPQHF.

V is TRBV7-9 and J is TRBJ2-7, with TRBD1 as a possible D gene (5 bases). There are 13 residues in the CDR3. Germline CDR1 is SEHNR and CDR2 is FQNEAQ (reference sequence). Deletions cut 3 bases from V and 5 bases from J, with 11 bases between. The CDR3 nucleotides are TGTGCCAGCAGCTTGTCAGGGATGGACGAGCAGTACTTC. This translates into CASSLSGMDEQYF.